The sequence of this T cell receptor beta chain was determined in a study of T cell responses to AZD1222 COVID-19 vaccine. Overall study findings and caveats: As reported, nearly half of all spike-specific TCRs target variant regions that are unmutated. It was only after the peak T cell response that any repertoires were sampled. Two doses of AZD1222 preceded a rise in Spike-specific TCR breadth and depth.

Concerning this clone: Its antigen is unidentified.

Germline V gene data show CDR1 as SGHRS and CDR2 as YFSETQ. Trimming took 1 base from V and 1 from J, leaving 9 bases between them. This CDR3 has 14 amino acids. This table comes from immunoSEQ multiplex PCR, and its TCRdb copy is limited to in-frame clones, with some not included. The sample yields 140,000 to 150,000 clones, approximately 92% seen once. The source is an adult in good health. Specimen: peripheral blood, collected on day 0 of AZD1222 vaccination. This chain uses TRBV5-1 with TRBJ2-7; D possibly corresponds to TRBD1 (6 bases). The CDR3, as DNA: TGCGCCAGCAGCTTGAGGCAGGGGTCCTACGAGCAGTACTTC. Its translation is CASSLRQGSYEQYF. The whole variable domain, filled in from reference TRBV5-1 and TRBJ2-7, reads KAGVTQTPRYLIKTRGQQVTLSCSPISGHRSVSWYQQTPGQGLQFLFEYFSETQRNKGNFPGRFSGRQFSNSRSEMNVSTLELGDSALYLCASSLRQGSYEQYFGPGTRLTVT.